This T cell receptor (beta chain) was captured in a study of spatial heterogeneity in lung cancer. Whole-study context: In cases with available follow-up PBMC samples, these were sequenced at a median of roughly 23 months after resection. Findings and caveats of the study: Ubiquitous, expanded tumor-derived TCRs were more frequently observed in blood at resection than at follow-up.

CDR1 and CDR2 (germline): SGHDT, YYEEEE. The CDR3 is made up of 15 amino acids. Trimming removed 4 bases from V and 1 base from J, with 11 bases in between. This clonotype was counted many times. Its specificity is not known. Time point described: blood at routine non-recurrence follow-up after resection. No cells were sorted before sequencing. The whole RNA sequenced was extracted from tumor, nontumor lung or frozen PBMC. TCRdb reprocessed the 5' RACE reads with MiXCR, giving one entry per CDR3 protein. The table shows tens of thousands of distinct CDR3 sequences, with 6% to 8.5% occurring only once. Sample: PBMCs, taken at follow-up. The receptor's source is a female donor with early-stage non-small cell lung cancer. This sequence joins TRBV5-6 and TRBJ2-2, with D unclear. This chain's CDR3 is CASSPWPGNTGELFF. DNA for the CDR3: TGTGCCAGCAGCCCCTGGCCAGGGAACACCGGGGAGCTGTTTTTT.